This entry concerns a single T cell receptor beta chain. Its antigen is unidentified. Some clones are missing from TCRdb's copy, which holds only in-frame ones; the method was immunoSEQ multiplex PCR. The sample comprises some 260,000 clones, over 75% of which are singletons, and around 12% rests with the top ten. The donors were part of the validation cohort, which consisted of about 120 subjects and was separate from the first cohort of several hundred subjects. These data originate in a study of cytomegalovirus exposure and HLA in healthy donors. The CDR3 runs to 15 residues. The J segment lost 6 bases and the V segment lost 3 bases, leaving 4 bases of the junction unmatched. Germline V CDR1 and CDR2: MNHEY, SMNVEV (reference sequence). Points from the study as a whole: The study designated some 180 TCR beta chains cytomegalovirus-associated.

The sequencing sample was made of PBMCs. V usage is TRBV27 and J usage is TRBJ2-1, with 11 bases aligning to TRBD1. This sequence originates from a man between 18 and 35 years old in good health and CMV-seropositive. CDR3 sequence: CASSFGQGAGNEQFF. The CDR3 DNA is TGTGCCAGCAGTTTTGGACAGGGGGCGGGCAATGAGCAGTTCTTC.